This T cell receptor beta chain was sequenced in a study of T cell responses to AZD1222 COVID-19 vaccine. General observations from the study: It should be noted that donors were predominantly white British and more often female, and clonal diversity was possibly underestimated. Epitopes outside B.1.351 and B.1.1.7 mutated regions reportedly drew nearly half of spike TCRs.

The table came from immunoSEQ multiplex PCR; TCRdb's copy has only in-frame clones and leaves some out. This sample carries more than 100,000 clones, 88% of them seen once, and the ten largest clones take approximately 3.5%. As to this clone: Antigen: not known.

Germline V gene lookup returns CDR1 MNHEY and CDR2 SMNVEV (reference sequence). Trimming pared 2 bases from V and 5 bases from J, leaving 19 bases between. The CDR3 loop spans 17 amino acids. The clonotype comes from an adult in good health. The specimen comprised peripheral blood, sampled on day 0 of AZD1222 vaccination. The rearrangement links TRBV27 to TRBJ2-1; D remains ambiguous. CDR3 sequence: CASSLRPGGFTHNEQFF. The DNA of the CDR3 is TGTGCCAGCAGTTTACGGCCGGGTGGCTTCACACACAATGAGCAGTTCTTC.